The 2 T cell receptor beta chains given below trace back to one sample, sequenced in a study of identical twins. One entry per CDR3 protein, called by TCRdb with MiXCR from the 5' RACE reads. This sample has under 250,000 distinct CDR3 sequences; roughly 12% occur once, and the top ten carry 4%. This same sample was also part of a study on yellow fever vaccine responses in identical twins.

Sequencing was done on a sample of memory (CD45RO+) T cells sorted from blood. The receptors were gathered from a woman under 30 in good health.

This rearrangement joins TRBV28 to TRBJ2-5; 10 nucleotides align to TRBD2. The CDR3 runs to 15 residues. J lost 1 base, V lost 5 bases, and 4 bases had no gene match. Germline CDR1 reads MDHEN; CDR2 reads SYDVKM. In DNA, the CDR3 is TGTGCCAGCAGTCCCAGCGGGAGGGCCCAAGAGACCCAGTACTTC. Protein product: CASSPSGRAQETQYF.

The CDR3 region is CASSPWGQANTIYF. The CDR3 nucleotides read TGTGCCAGCAGCCCCTGGGGCCAGGCGAACACCATATATTTT. V is TRBV3-1 and J is TRBJ1-3; D is perhaps TRBD1 (5 bases). The CDR3 is 14 residues long. With 4 bases removed from V and 7 bases from J, the gap between germline ends came to 14 bases. Germline V CDR1 and CDR2: LGHDT, YNNKEL (reference sequence). Based on the CDR3 plus reference TRBV3-1 and TRBJ1-3, the full variable domain is DTAVSQTPKYLVTQMGNDKSIKCEQNLGHDTMYWYKQDSKKFLKIMFSYNNKELIINETVPNRFSPKSPDKAHLNLHINSLELGDSAVYFCASSPWGQANTIYFGEGSWLTVV.